Shown below are 2 T cell receptor beta chains from a single sample sequenced in a study of blood T cell repertoires in COVID-19. Measured with immunoSEQ multiplex PCR; TCRdb has only the in-frame clones, and not every one. The sample has fewer than 350,000 clones, approximately 89% seen once. Sequenced input: peripheral blood. Receptors originate from a woman in her sixties with COVID-19, enrolled during active disease.

The V call is TRBV2, the J call TRBJ2-3; 9 positions match TRBD2. V lost 5 bases, J lost 2 bases, and 5 bases stayed unmatched. Per the germline V gene, CDR1 is SNHLY and CDR2 is FYNNEI. The CDR3 covers 15 residues. The chain's CDR3 is CASSRLADPTDTQYF. DNA of the CDR3: TGTGCCAGCAGTCGACTAGCGGACCCCACAGATACGCAGTATTTT.

The chain has TRBV29-1 and TRBJ2-3; TRBD1 might be the D (6 bases). From germline, CDR1 is SQVTM and CDR2 ANQGSEA. Trimming removed 3 bases at V and 13 bases at J, with 14 bases between. The CDR3 runs 11 residues. CDR3 nucleotides: TGCAGCGTTGATGGCAGGGGTTTCGAGTATTTT. This sequence encodes CSVDGRGFEYF.